The rows below give T cell receptor beta chains drawn from one sample of a study of T cells in Graves' hyperthyroidism and ophthalmopathy. TCRdb reprocessed the multiplex PCR reads with MiXCR, giving one entry per CDR3 protein. The sample comprises 300,000 to 350,000 distinct CDR3 sequences, 15% to 20% of which are singletons, and about a sixth rests with the top ten. The sequencing input was blood. These receptors originate from a woman aged 40 to 55 with Graves' ophthalmopathy. The CDR3 runs from the conserved cysteine through the conserved F or W. Each record gives: clone size, J gene, D gene, V gene, CDR3 DNA, CDR3 protein. A D gene is named only where the DNA matches it firmly. Clone size is not always given. Where it is, it says once, few, many or a class for expanded clones.

many | TRBJ2-2 | - | TRBV19 | TGTGCCAGTAGTATAGAGCTCGCCCCGGCCACCGGGGAGCTGTTTTTT | CASSIELAPATGELFF
many | TRBJ1-2 | TRBD1 | TRBV9 | TGTGCCAGCAGCGTAGTAGGGGGCAACTATGGCTACACCTTC | CASSVVGGNYGYTF
few | TRBJ2-7 | - | TRBV12-3/TRBV12-4 | TGTGCCAGCAGTCGAGTACCAGCGGTCTACGAGCAGTGCTTC | CASSRVPAVYEQCF
- | TRBJ2-7 | - | TRBV6-5 | TGTGCCAGCAGTTCGAAGGACAGCCCCGGACGATACGAGCAGTACTTC | CASSSKDSPGRYEQYF
- | TRBJ1-5 | - | TRBV6-1 | TGTGCCAGCAGTGAAGTTGGACAGCCCTTTCAGCCCCAGCATTTT | CASSEVGQPFQPQHF
many | TRBJ2-7 | - | TRBV18 | TGTGCCAGCTCACCTGAAGCAGGGCTCTACGAGCAGTACTTC | CASSPEAGLYEQYF
- | TRBJ2-7 | TRBD1 | TRBV29-1 | TGCAGCGTTGTGGGACAGGGTCCCTACGAGCAGTACTTC | CSVVGQGPYEQYF
many | TRBJ2-2 | - | TRBV6-5 | TGTGCCAGCGCCCGAGAGGGGGACACCGGGGAGCTGTTTTTT | CASAREGDTGELFF
many | TRBJ2-7 | - | TRBV6-2/TRBV6-3 | TGTGCCAGCAGTTACAGGGAATACGAGCAGTACTTC | CASSYREYEQYF
many | TRBJ1-1 | - | TRBV12-3/TRBV12-4 | TGTGCCAGCAGCCCTTCATTGAGCACTGAAGCTTTCTTT | CASSPSLSTEAFF
many | TRBJ2-2 | TRBD1 | TRBV12-3/TRBV12-4 | TGTGCCAGCAACCGAGGACAGGTACCCGGGGAGCTGTTTTTT | CASNRGQVPGELFF
few | TRBJ2-7 | TRBD1 | TRBV7-8 | TGTGCCAGCAGCTTGACAGGGACCTACGGGCAGTACTTC | CASSLTGTYGQYF
many | TRBJ2-2 | - | TRBV6-2/TRBV6-3 | TGTGCCAGCAGTTACCAGCGGAACACCGGGGAGCTGTTTTTT | CASSYQRNTGELFF
- | TRBJ2-2 | TRBD2 | TRBV7-8 | TGTGCCAGCAGCTTAGGGCCGGGAGGGAAAGGGGAGCTGTTTTTT | CASSLGPGGKGELFF
many | TRBJ2-7 | - | TRBV11-1 | TGTGCCGGGTGTTATAGGGGGGAGAACGGCTCCTACGAGCAGTACTTC | CAGCYRGENGSYEQYF
many | TRBJ2-7 | TRBD1 | TRBV10-3 | TGTGCCATCAACCCATCCGGGACAGGGTCCTACGAGCAGTACTTC | CAINPSGTGSYEQYF
many | TRBJ2-7 | - | TRBV27 | TGTGCCAGCAGTTACCAGGGGCCAATAGAGCAGTACTTC | CASSYQGPIEQYF
once | TRBJ2-6 | TRBD1 | TRBV12-3/TRBV12-4 | TGTGCCAGCAGTCGGGACAGACAGGCCAACGTCCTGACTTTC | CASSRDRQANVLTF
many | TRBJ1-6 | - | TRBV28 | TGTGCCAGCAGCCTCGGAAGAAGCTCCTATAATTCACCCCTCCACTTT | CASSLGRSSYNSPLHF
many | TRBJ1-3 | TRBD1 | TRBV7-8 | TGTGCCAGCAGCTTAAGAAGGGGGCCGGGAAACACCATATATTTT | CASSLRRGPGNTIYF
many | TRBJ1-1 | - | TRBV5-1 | TGCGCCAGCAGCTTGGGTCGGGCGGTCGAGACTGAAGCTTTCTTT | CASSLGRAVETEAFF
few | TRBJ1-5 | - | TRBV12-3/TRBV12-4 | TGTGCCAGCAGTCCAATCTCGCGGGGCTCCAGGTGGCCCCAGCATTTT | CASSPISRGSRWPQHF
many | TRBJ1-5 | TRBD1 | TRBV20-1 | TGCAGTGCTAGGGGCCTGGGACAGGGGTTGCCCCAGCATTTT | CSARGLGQGLPQHF
- | TRBJ1-3 | TRBD1 | TRBV5-5 | TGTGCCAGCAGACCCGCCGGGACAGTAGGAAACACCATATATTTT | CASRPAGTVGNTIYF
many | TRBJ1-1 | - | TRBV3-1 | TGTGCCAGCAGCCCCTGGCGGGGGCCCACTGAAGCTTTCTTT | CASSPWRGPTEAFF
many | TRBJ1-1 | - | TRBV7-9 | TGTGCCAGCAGCTTTGCAATGGTTGGCACTGAAGCTTTCTTT | CASSFAMVGTEAFF
many | TRBJ2-1 | TRBD2 | TRBV28 | TGTGCCAGCAGCCTGCCGGGAGGCAGCTACAATGAGCAGTTCTTC | CASSLPGGSYNEQFF
many | TRBJ1-2 | - | TRBV6-2/TRBV6-3 | TGTGCCAGCAGTCCTCCAAGAACCAACTATGGCTACACCTTC | CASSPPRTNYGYTF
many | TRBJ2-2 | - | TRBV7-9 | TGTGCCAGCAGCCAACTAGTGGGAGGCACCGGGGAGCTGTTTTTT | CASSQLVGGTGELFF
many | TRBJ2-7 | - | TRBV20-1 | TGCAGTGCTAGAGTCCTTGGTGGGAGGTCTACCTACGAGCAGTACTTC | CSARVLGGRSTYEQYF
- | TRBJ2-7 | - | TRBV6-1 | TGTGCCAGCAGTGTGCTATCCTACGAGCAGTACTTC | CASSVLSYEQYF
many | TRBJ1-1 | - | TRBV30 | TGTGCCTGGACCTCAGCTCGAGAAGCTTTCTTT | CAWTSAREAFF
- | TRBJ1-2 | - | TRBV7-2 | TGTGCCAGCAGCTTACGGGTTAGGGGTAACTATGGCTACACCTTC | CASSLRVRGNYGYTF
many | TRBJ1-1 | TRBD1 | TRBV29-1 | TGCAGCGTAGACAGGGTTGGACGGAGCACTGAAGCTTTCTTT | CSVDRVGRSTEAFF
many | TRBJ1-1 | - | TRBV6-1 | TGTGCCAGCAGTCCCTCCGGCCAGGCCCGTCGGAGAACTTTCTTT | CASSPSGQARRRTFF
many | TRBJ2-2 | TRBD1 | TRBV28 | TGTGCCAGCAGTCTTACCCCGACAGGGCGCCGGGCCGGGGAGCTGTTTTTT | CASSLTPTGRRAGELFF
few | TRBJ1-5 | - | TRBV30 | TGTGCCTGGAGTGGGGGGGGGGATCAGCCCCAGCATTTT | CAWSGGGDQPQHF
many | TRBJ1-5 | - | TRBV6-2/TRBV6-3 | TGTGCCAGCAGTTACTCTTCCTATAGCAATCAGCCCCAGCATTTT | CASSYSSYSNQPQHF
many | TRBJ1-1 | - | TRBV19 | TGTGCCAGTAGTATCATAGGCCTCAAGGCTGAAGCTTTCTTT | CASSIIGLKAEAFF
many | TRBJ1-1 | - | TRBV6-4 | TGTGCCAGCAGCGCAGGAGGGGCAGGCACTGAAGCTTTCTTT | CASSAGGAGTEAFF
- | TRBJ2-2 | TRBD2 | TRBV12-3/TRBV12-4 | TGTGCCGGCAGGTCCGGGACTACCAACACCGGGGAGCTGTTTTTT | CAGRSGTTNTGELFF
many | TRBJ2-5 | TRBD1 | TRBV19 | TGTGCCAGCGGACGTCGCAGCAGGGGGGAGACCCAGTACTTC | CASGRRSRGETQYF
many | TRBJ1-2 | - | TRBV6-1 | TGTGCCAGCAGTGAAGAAGTGGGGGCACAGGGCTATGGCTACACCTTC | CASSEEVGAQGYGYTF
- | TRBJ2-2 | TRBD2 | TRBV3-1 | TGTGCCAGCAGCCCCGGGAGGGCCAGAACCGGGGAGCTGTTTTTT | CASSPGRARTGELFF
many | TRBJ1-2 | TRBD1 | TRBV7-8 | TGTGCCAGCAGCTTAACATCACAGGGGTACTATGGCTACACCTTC | CASSLTSQGYYGYTF
many | TRBJ2-2 | - | TRBV6-5 | TGTGCCAGCAGTTACTCGACCGTTCGGGGGGAGCTGTTTTTT | CASSYSTVRGELFF